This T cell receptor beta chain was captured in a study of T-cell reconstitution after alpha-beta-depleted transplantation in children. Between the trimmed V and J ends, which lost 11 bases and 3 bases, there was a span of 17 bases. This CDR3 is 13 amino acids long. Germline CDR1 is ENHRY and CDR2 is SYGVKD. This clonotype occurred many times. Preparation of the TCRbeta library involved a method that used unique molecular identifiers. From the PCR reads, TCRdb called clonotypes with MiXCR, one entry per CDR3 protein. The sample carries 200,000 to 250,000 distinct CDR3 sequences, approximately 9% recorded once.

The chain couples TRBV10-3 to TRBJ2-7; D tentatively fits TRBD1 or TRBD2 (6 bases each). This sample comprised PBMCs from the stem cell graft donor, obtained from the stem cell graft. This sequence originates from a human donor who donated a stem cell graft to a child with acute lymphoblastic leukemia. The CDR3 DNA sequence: TGTGCCTCCAGGGGAAGACTAGACTACGAGCAGTACTTC. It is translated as CASRGRLDYEQYF.